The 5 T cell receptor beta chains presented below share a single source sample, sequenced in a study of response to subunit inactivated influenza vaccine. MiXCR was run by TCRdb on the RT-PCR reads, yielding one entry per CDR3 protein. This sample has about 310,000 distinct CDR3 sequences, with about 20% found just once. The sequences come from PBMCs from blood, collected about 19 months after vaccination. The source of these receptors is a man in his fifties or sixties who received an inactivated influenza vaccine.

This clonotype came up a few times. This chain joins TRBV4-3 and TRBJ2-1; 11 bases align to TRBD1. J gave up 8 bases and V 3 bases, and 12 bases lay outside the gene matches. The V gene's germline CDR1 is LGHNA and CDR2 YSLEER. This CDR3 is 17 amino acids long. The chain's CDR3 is CASSQGTGQGARDEQFF. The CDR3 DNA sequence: TGCGCCAGCAGCCAGGGGACCGGACAGGGGGCTCGCGATGAGCAGTTCTTC.

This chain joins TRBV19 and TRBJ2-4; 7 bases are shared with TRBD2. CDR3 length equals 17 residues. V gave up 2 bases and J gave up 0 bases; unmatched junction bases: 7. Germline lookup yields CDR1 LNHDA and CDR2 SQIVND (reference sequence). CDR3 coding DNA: TGTGCCAGTAGTATAATAGGGGACTACATAGCCAAAAACATTCAGTACTTC. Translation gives CASSIIGDYIAKNIQYF.

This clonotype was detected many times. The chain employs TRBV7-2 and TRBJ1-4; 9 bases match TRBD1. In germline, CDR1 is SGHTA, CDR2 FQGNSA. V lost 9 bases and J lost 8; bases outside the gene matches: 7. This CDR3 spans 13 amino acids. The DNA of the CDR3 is TGTGCCAGTCAACAGGGGGCGAAGGAAAAACTGTTTTTT. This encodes CASQQGAKEKLFF.

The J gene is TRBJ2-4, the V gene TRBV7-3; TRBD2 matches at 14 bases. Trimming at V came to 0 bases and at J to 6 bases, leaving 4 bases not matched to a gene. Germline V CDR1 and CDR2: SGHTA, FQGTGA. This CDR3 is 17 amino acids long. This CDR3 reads CASSLTGLAGVGNIQYF. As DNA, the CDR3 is TGTGCCAGCAGCTTAACGGGACTAGCGGGAGTCGGAAACATTCAGTACTTC. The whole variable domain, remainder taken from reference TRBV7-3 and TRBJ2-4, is GAGVSQTPSNKVTEKGKYVELRCDPISGHTALYWYRQSLGQGPEFLIYFQGTGAADDSGLPNDRFFAVRPEGSVSTLKIQRTERGDSAVYLCASSLTGLAGVGNIQYFGAGTRLSVL.

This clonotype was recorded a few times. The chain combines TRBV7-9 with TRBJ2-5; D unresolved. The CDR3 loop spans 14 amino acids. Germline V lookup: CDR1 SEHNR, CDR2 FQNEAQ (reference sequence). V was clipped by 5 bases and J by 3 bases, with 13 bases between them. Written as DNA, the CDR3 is TGTGCCAGCAGCCCTTCATCGGGCGAAGAGACCCAGTACTTC. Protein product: CASSPSSGEETQYF.